This entry concerns a single T cell receptor (beta chain). Its target is unknown. These data belong to a study of T cell responses to AZD1222 COVID-19 vaccine. At the level of the study: Second doses were pooled across both intervals (about 4 or about 12 weeks).

General study results and limits: Of the AZD1222 recipients, only five to seven were seropositive at baseline. Unmutated variant regions reportedly attract nearly half of all spike-specific TCRs.

Method: immunoSEQ multiplex PCR; TCRdb's copy keeps in-frame clones and lacks some. The sample lists 130,000 or so clones; around 83% were seen once. CDR3 size: 14 residues. V lost 2 bases and J lost 1, with 8 bases in between. Germline-derived CDR1 and CDR2 are MNHEY and SMNVEV (reference sequence). The chain has TRBV27 and TRBJ2-5; D tentatively fits TRBD1 or TRBD2 (5 bases each). This TCR came from an adult in good health. The input for sequencing was peripheral blood, taken on day 0 of AZD1222 vaccination. The CDR3 is CASSLGGTQETQYF. The DNA of the CDR3 is TGTGCCAGCAGTTTAGGGGGAACCCAAGAGACCCAGTACTTC.